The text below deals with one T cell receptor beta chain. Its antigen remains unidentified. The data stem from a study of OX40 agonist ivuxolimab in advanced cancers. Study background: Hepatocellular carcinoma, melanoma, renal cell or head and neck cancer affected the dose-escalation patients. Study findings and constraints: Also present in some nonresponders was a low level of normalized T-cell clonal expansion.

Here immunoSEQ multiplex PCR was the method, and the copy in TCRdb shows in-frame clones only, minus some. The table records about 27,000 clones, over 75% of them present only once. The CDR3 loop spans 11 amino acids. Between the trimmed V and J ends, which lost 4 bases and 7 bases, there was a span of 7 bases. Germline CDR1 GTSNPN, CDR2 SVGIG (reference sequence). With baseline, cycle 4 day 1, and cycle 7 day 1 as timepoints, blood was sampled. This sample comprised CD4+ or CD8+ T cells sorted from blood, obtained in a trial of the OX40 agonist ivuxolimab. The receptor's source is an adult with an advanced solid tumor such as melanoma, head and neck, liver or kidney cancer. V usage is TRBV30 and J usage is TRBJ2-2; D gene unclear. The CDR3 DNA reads TGTGCCTGGAACGTCGGCGGGGAGCTGTTTTTT. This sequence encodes CAWNVGGELFF.